This TCR beta chain was found in a study of response to subunit inactivated influenza vaccine. Notes on the study in general: The authors put forward the suggestion that each seasonal influenza vaccination may bring in only a limited number of new T cells.

TCRdb recomputed calls from the RT-PCR reads with MiXCR, one row per CDR3 protein. The sample carries about 650,000 distinct CDR3 sequences, 15% to 19% recorded once. Trimming stripped 0 bases from V and 0 bases from J, with 9 bases between. In germline, CDR1 is MNHEY, CDR2 SVGEGT. The CDR3 is 16 residues long. This clonotype was detected a few times. No antigen is known for it. The input for sequencing was PBMCs from blood, taken less than 13 days after vaccination. The gene calls are TRBV6-2 or TRBV6-3 and TRBJ2-4; unclear D gene. The receptor was derived from a man aged 50 or older who received an inactivated influenza vaccine. DNA for the CDR3: TGTGCCAGCAGTTACTCGAAGGATATAGCCAAAAACATTCAGTACTTC. Protein product: CASSYSKDIAKNIQYF.